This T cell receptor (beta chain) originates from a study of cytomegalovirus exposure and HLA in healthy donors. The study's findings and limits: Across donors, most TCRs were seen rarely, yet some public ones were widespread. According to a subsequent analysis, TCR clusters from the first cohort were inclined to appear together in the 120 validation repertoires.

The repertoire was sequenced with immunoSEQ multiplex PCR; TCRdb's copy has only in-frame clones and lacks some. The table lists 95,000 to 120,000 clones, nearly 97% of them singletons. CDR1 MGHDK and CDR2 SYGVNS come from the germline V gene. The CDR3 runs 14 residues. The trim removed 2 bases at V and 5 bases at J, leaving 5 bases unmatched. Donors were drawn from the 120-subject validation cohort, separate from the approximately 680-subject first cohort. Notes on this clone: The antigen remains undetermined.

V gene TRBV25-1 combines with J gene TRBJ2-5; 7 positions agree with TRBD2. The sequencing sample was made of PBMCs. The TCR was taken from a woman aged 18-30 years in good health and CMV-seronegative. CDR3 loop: CASSERTSRETQYF. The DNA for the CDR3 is TGTGCCAGCAGTGAAAGGACTAGTCGGGAGACCCAGTACTTC.